These 14 T cell receptor beta chains were sequenced from one sample in a study of Tregs in tolerant kidney transplant recipients. Repertoires were generated with immunoSEQ multiplex PCR, while TCRdb's copy carries only in-frame clones and drops some. The sample lists more than 75,000 clones, 93% seen once, with about 0.45% in the top ten. Sequenced material: CD4+ T cells from blood, taken before the transplant. The receptor source for this set is a human donor who received a combined kidney and bone marrow transplant.

The chain employs TRBV7-2 and TRBJ2-3; 13 bases are a match to TRBD2. Looked up from germline, CDR1 is SGHTA and CDR2 is FQGNSA. The length of the CDR3 is 18 residues. V shed 5 bases, J shed 2 bases, and the junction held 10 bases outside the gene matches. The CDR3 region is CASSILAGGHFTTDTQYF. Written as DNA, the CDR3 is TGTGCCAGCAGCATACTAGCGGGGGGGCACTTTACCACAGATACGCAGTATTTT. The full variable domain, in which reference TRBV7-2 and TRBJ2-3 provide the parts outside the CDR3, is GAGVSQSPSNKVTEKGKDVELRCDPISGHTALYWYRQSLGQGLEFLIYFQGNSAPDKSGLPSDRFSAERTGGSVSTLTIQRTQQEDSAVYLCASSILAGGHFTTDTQYFGPGTRLTVL.

The V and J genes are TRBV25-1 and TRBJ2-7; 10 nucleotides agree with TRBD2. V was pared by 6 bases and J by 5 bases, with 7 bases of the junction left unmatched. This CDR3 region has 14 residues. Germline CDR1 and CDR2: MGHDK and SYGVNS. The CDR3 DNA follows: TGTGCCAGCAGCCTAGCGGGAGATGCACACGAGCAGTACTTC. It encodes CASSLAGDAHEQYF.

The genes are TRBV18 and TRBJ1-1, with D possibly TRBD1 on 5 matching bases. Per germline, CDR1 KGHSH and CDR2 LQKENI. This CDR3 comprises 14 residues. Trimming shortened V by 3 bases and J by 2 bases, and 10 bases separated the two germline ends. The CDR3 protein is CASSPGGANTEAFF. The CDR3 coding sequence is TGTGCCAGCTCACCCGGAGGGGCAAACACTGAAGCTTTCTTT.

The chain couples TRBV11-2 to TRBJ2-7; the match to TRBD2 covers 9 bases. Germline-derived CDR1 and CDR2 are SGHAT and FQNNGV. The J segment lost 0 bases and the V segment lost 3 bases, leaving 15 bases of the junction unmatched. CDR3 length: 19 amino acids. The CDR3 reads CASSLRGVIAGVHSYEQYF. The DNA for the CDR3 is TGTGCCAGCAGCTTGAGGGGGGTGATAGCGGGGGTTCACTCCTACGAGCAGTACTTC.

The chain joins TRBV5-1 to TRBJ1-2; 9 bases are shared with TRBD1. This CDR3 contains 16 residues. J lost 4 bases, V lost 4 bases, and 11 bases had no gene match. Germline-derived CDR1 and CDR2 are SGHRS and YFSETQ. The CDR3 sequence is CASSVSTGTGTYGYTF. The CDR3 DNA follows: TGCGCCAGCAGCGTATCTACCGGGACAGGGACCTATGGCTACACCTTC.

J is TRBJ2-7 and V is TRBV27; 9 positions agree with TRBD1. V gave up 3 bases and J gave up 1 base; unmatched junction bases: 13. Per germline, CDR1 MNHEY and CDR2 SMNVEV (reference sequence). CDR3 length: 18 amino acids. The CDR3 here is CASSFSARDREVSYEQYF. CDR3 DNA: TGTGCCAGCAGTTTTTCGGCCCGGGACAGGGAAGTTTCCTACGAGCAGTACTTC.

This clone was observed a single time. The chain joins TRBV30 to TRBJ1-3; 9 positions agree with TRBD1. With 0 bases clipped from V and 6 bases from J, the junction kept 12 bases outside the gene matches. The CDR3 sequence is 17 residues long. Germline CDR1 GTSNPN, CDR2 SVGIG (reference sequence). CDR3: CAWSVLSWTGAKNTIYF. In nucleotides, the CDR3 is TGTGCCTGGAGTGTGCTTTCTTGGACAGGGGCAAAAAACACCATATATTTT.

This clone has just one count. The rearrangement links TRBV28 to TRBJ1-2; D is undetermined. Per germline, CDR1 MDHEN and CDR2 SYDVKM. The germline V and J ends were trimmed by 3 bases and 3 bases, with 11 bases remaining between them. The CDR3 runs to 14 residues. The DNA for the CDR3 is TGTGCCAGCAGTTTGAATGGAGGGCACTATGGCTACACCTTC. This gives the protein CASSLNGGHYGYTF.

The rearrangement joins TRBV28 to TRBJ2-3; weak D call: TRBD2 (6 bases). From germline, CDR1 is MDHEN and CDR2 SYDVKM. There are 13 residues in the CDR3. Trimming removed 4 bases at V and 6 bases at J, with 11 bases between. CDR3: CASSSTSLDTQYF. For the CDR3, the DNA is TGTGCCAGCAGTTCGACTAGTCTGGATACGCAGTATTTT.

This clone was seen a single time. The V and J genes are TRBV7-9 and TRBJ2-1; 11 bases line up with TRBD2. The CDR3 is 17 amino acids. Germline CDR1 and CDR2: SEHNR and FQNEAQ (reference sequence). The J segment lost 5 bases and the V segment lost 5 bases, leaving 11 bases of the junction unmatched. The CDR3 region is CASSPALAGVPHNEQFF. The CDR3 DNA reads as TGTGCCAGCAGCCCGGCACTAGCGGGAGTTCCCCACAATGAGCAGTTCTTC.

This rearrangement joins TRBV27 to TRBJ2-4, with D possibly matching TRBD1 (6 bases). V lost 2 bases, J lost 6 bases, and 14 bases lay in between. Germline V gene data show CDR1 as MNHEY and CDR2 as SMNVEV (reference sequence). The CDR3 length is 15 residues. Here the CDR3 reads CASSLAGTRGNIQYF. CDR3 DNA sequence: TGTGCCAGCAGTTTAGCCGGGACACGGGGAAACATTCAGTACTTC.

The V call is TRBV5-1, the J call TRBJ2-1; 12 nucleotides agree with TRBD2. This CDR3 is built from 15 residues. Germline lookup yields CDR1 SGHRS and CDR2 YFSETQ. V lost 3 bases to trimming and J lost 6 bases; unmatched junction nucleotides: 4. The CDR3 loop is CASSWTSGIFNEQFF. CDR3 bases: TGCGCCAGCAGCTGGACTAGCGGGATTTTCAATGAGCAGTTCTTC.

The genes are TRBV30 and TRBJ1-2, with TRBD1 matching over 10 bases. V lost 4 bases to trimming and J lost 4 bases; unmatched junction nucleotides: 9. This CDR3 is built from 15 residues. Germline V lookup: CDR1 GTSNPN, CDR2 SVGIG (reference sequence). CDR3 sequence: CAWTKDRGERYGYTF. DNA of the CDR3: TGTGCCTGGACCAAGGACAGGGGGGAACGCTATGGCTACACCTTC. The full variable domain, in which reference TRBV30 and TRBJ1-2 provide the parts outside the CDR3, is SQTIHQWPATLVQPVGSPLSLECTVEGTSNPNLYWYRQAAGRGLQLLFYSVGIGQISSEVPQNLSASRPQDRQFILSSKKLLLSDSGFYLCAWTKDRGERYGYTFGSGTRLTVV.

This sequence joins TRBV28 and TRBJ1-4, with TRBD1 matching 7 bases. Germline V gene data show CDR1 as MDHEN and CDR2 as SYDVKM. The CDR3 loop spans 16 amino acids. Trimming removed 5 bases from V and 7 bases from J; junction bases left unmatched: 13. Written as DNA, the CDR3 is TGTGCCAGCAGTACCCGAAGACAGGGCGAAGGTGAAAAACTGTTTTTT. Its translation is CASSTRRQGEGEKLFF. Using reference TRBV28 and TRBJ1-4 for the parts outside the CDR3, the full variable domain is DVKVTQSSRYLVKRTGEKVFLECVQDMDHENMFWYRQDPGLGLRLIYFSYDVKMKEKGDIPEGYSVSREKKERFSLILESASTNQTSMYLCASSTRRQGEGEKLFFGSGTQLSVL.